This record covers a single T cell receptor beta chain. Per the germline V gene, CDR1 is MNHEY and CDR2 is SVGAGI. V was cut by 6 bases and J by 2 bases, with 10 bases left in between. This CDR3 spans 14 amino acids. This sample stems from a study of blood T cell repertoires in COVID-19. As for the study in general: Material from acute and convalescent COVID-19 was sourced from the United States, Italy and Spain. Nucleic acid was either cDNA or gDNA, and it came from T cells, B-cell-depleted T cells, or PBMCs.

Assay: immunoSEQ multiplex PCR; the TCRdb copy retains only in-frame clones and omits some. This table has under 250,000 clones, 70% to 90% appearing once. Sequencing was performed on PBMCs or T cells enriched from blood (not recorded which). J is TRBJ1-4 and V is TRBV6-5; D is unresolved. The receptor was derived from a woman in her fifties or sixties with acute COVID-19. CDR3 loop: CASSPGGTNEKLFF. The CDR3, as DNA: TGTGCCAGCAGCCCAGGAGGGACTAATGAAAAACTGTTTTTT.